This entry lists 30 T cell receptor beta chains sequenced from one sample in a study of a mutant IDH1 vaccine in newly diagnosed glioma. As to time point: week 5, during vaccination. What each vaccine dose contained was 300 ug of mutant IDH1 20-mer peptide, accompanied by topical imiquimod. Repertoires were generated with immunoSEQ multiplex PCR, while TCRdb's copy carries only in-frame clones and drops some. The sample lists roughly 50,000 clones, 82% occurring once. No antigens are known for them. The sequencing used PBMCs, collected from a glioma patient whose treatment included an IDH1 peptide vaccine. These TCRs come from a young woman with glioma. Some clones in this sample may be carry-over from other donors' samples.

The chain couples TRBV10-3 to TRBJ2-5, with D unresolved. This CDR3 contains 13 residues. Per the germline V gene, CDR1 is ENHRY and CDR2 is SYGVKD. Trimming cost V 5 bases and J 5 bases, with 12 bases left between them. The CDR3 sequence: CAISYSARETQYF. In DNA, the CDR3 is TGTGCCATCAGTTACTCAGCCAGGGAGACCCAGTACTTC.

The chain employs TRBV6-6 and TRBJ2-7; 8 nucleotides line up with TRBD1. Germline V gives CDR1 MNHNY, CDR2 SVGAGI (reference sequence). With V trimmed by 8 bases and J by 5 bases, 14 bases remained unmatched. CDR3 length: 15 amino acids. CDR3 sequence reads: CASCNGDRRSDEQYF. The CDR3 DNA follows: TGTGCCAGCTGTAACGGGGACAGGCGAAGTGACGAGCAGTACTTC.

This rearrangement joins TRBV7-6 to TRBJ2-2; D gene ambiguous. Per the germline V gene, CDR1 is SGHVS and CDR2 is FNYEAQ. The CDR3 runs 13 residues. Trimming cost V 3 bases and J 4 bases, with 6 bases left between them. DNA of the CDR3: TGTGCCAGCAGCTTCCTACCCACCGGGGAGCTGTTTTTT. Translation: CASSFLPTGELFF.

The V call is TRBV5-6, the J call TRBJ1-2; D is uncertain. The V gene lost 1 base and the J gene lost 7 bases, with 8 bases spanning the gap. This CDR3 comprises 12 residues. The V gene's germline CDR1 is SGHDT and CDR2 YYEEEE. The CDR3 loop reads CASSLWGSGYTF. The CDR3 nucleotides are TGTGCCAGCAGCTTGTGGGGTAGTGGCTACACCTTC.

DNA for the CDR3: TGTGCCAGCAGTGAATTGCCGGGGAGCTACACCTTC. Amino acids: CASSELPGSYTF. The J gene is TRBJ1-2, the V gene TRBV25-1; D gene uncertain. CDR1 is MGHDK and CDR2 is SYGVNS in the germline V gene. V dropped 1 base and J dropped 9 bases, with 9 bases sitting between them. CDR3 length equals 12 residues.

This chain connects TRBV4-2 to TRBJ2-7; TRBD1 aligns across 9 bases. V lost 1 base, J lost 3 bases, and 4 bases stayed unmatched. Per the germline V gene, CDR1 is LGHNA and CDR2 is YNFKEQ. CDR3 length: 15 residues. In nucleotides, the CDR3 is TGTGCCAGCAGCCAAGTCGAGACAGGGGGCTACGAGCAGTACTTC. Translating it yields CASSQVETGGYEQYF.

The gene calls are TRBV27 and TRBJ2-7; D call uncertain. V lost 0 bases and J lost 2, with 5 bases in between. This CDR3 region has 13 residues. In germline, CDR1 is MNHEY, CDR2 SMNVEV (reference sequence). CDR3 DNA sequence: TGTGCCAGCAGTTTATCCAGAGCCTACGAGCAGTACTTC. Translated: CASSLSRAYEQYF.

This sequence joins TRBV7-6 and TRBJ1-1; the match to TRBD1 covers 7 bases. Germline CDR1 reads SGHVS; CDR2 reads FNYEAQ. The CDR3 loop spans 14 amino acids. Germline trimming cut 5 bases from V and 5 bases from J; bases unmatched to any gene: 8. This CDR3 reads CASSRRQGGTEAFF. The CDR3 coding sequence is TGTGCCAGCAGCCGTAGACAGGGTGGAACTGAAGCTTTCTTT.

The chain is built from TRBV4-3 and TRBJ1-1; tentatively, D is TRBD1 (5 bases). The CDR3 length is 15 residues. V lost 2 bases, J lost 5 bases, and 15 bases lay in between. The germline V gene encodes CDR1 LGHNA and CDR2 YSLEER. CDR3 bases: TGCGCCAGCAGCCAACTGGGGCAGGGTCGAACTGAAGCTTTCTTT. Translating gives CASSQLGQGRTEAFF.

The chain recombines TRBV7-2 with TRBJ2-5, with unresolved D. CDR1 and CDR2 (germline): SGHTA, FQGNSA. CDR3 length equals 13 residues. V lost 5 bases, J lost 6 bases, and 13 bases lay in between. CDR3 residues: CASSPRTQKTQYF. The CDR3 DNA follows: TGTGCCAGCAGCCCCAGAACTCAGAAGACCCAGTACTTC.

The genes are TRBV5-6 and TRBJ1-5; maybe TRBD1 (6 bases). V was pared by 0 bases and J by 7 bases, with 14 bases between. CDR3 size: 15 residues. Germline CDR1 is SGHDT and CDR2 is YYEEEE. The CDR3 DNA follows: TGTGCCAGCAGCTTGGCCGGGGGGAGGGGGCAGCCCCAGCATTTT. Translating gives CASSLAGGRGQPQHF.

This chain links TRBV11-2 with TRBJ2-1; 9 bases line up with TRBD1. The CDR3 extends over 15 amino acids. In germline, CDR1 is SGHAT, CDR2 FQNNGV. The V segment lost 3 bases and the J segment 9 bases; nucleotides outside the gene matches: 9. The DNA of the CDR3 is TGTGCCAGCAGCTTTTTACAGGGGGCTGGGGGTGAGCAGTTCTTC. Translation: CASSFLQGAGGEQFF.

This chain connects TRBV19 to TRBJ2-6; 8 positions agree with TRBD1. J gave up 0 bases and V 4 bases, and 5 bases lay outside the gene matches. CDR1 and CDR2 (germline): LNHDA, SQIVND (reference sequence). The CDR3 covers 17 residues. CDR3 sequence: CASSRTGIHSGANVLTF. The CDR3 DNA is TGTGCCAGTAGTAGGACAGGGATTCACTCTGGGGCCAACGTCCTGACTTTC.

This chain joins TRBV12-5 and TRBJ2-7; 15 nucleotides align to TRBD2. The germline CDR1 and CDR2 sequences are LGHNT and FRNRAP. After removal of 6 bases from V and 7 bases from J, the junction contained 16 bases not matched to a gene. This CDR3 is 18 amino acids long. CDR3 loop: CASGGGPGLAGGTWEQYF. The CDR3 nucleotides read TGTGCTAGTGGGGGGGGACCGGGACTAGCGGGAGGTACGTGGGAGCAGTACTTC.

The gene calls are TRBV29-1 and TRBJ1-2; D is perhaps TRBD1 (6 bases). CDR3 length: 20 residues. Germline lookup yields CDR1 SQVTM and CDR2 ANQGSEA. V was cut by 1 base and J by 4 bases, with 31 bases left in between. The CDR3 sequence: CSVEVRFDGDPGEFGYGYTF. As DNA, the CDR3 is TGCAGCGTTGAAGTGCGATTTGATGGGGACCCAGGGGAGTTTGGCTATGGCTACACCTTC.

V gene TRBV27 combines with J gene TRBJ2-7, with 9 bases identical to TRBD1. The CDR3 consists of 14 residues. The germline CDR1 and CDR2 sequences are MNHEY and SMNVEV (reference sequence). The ends lost 6 bases at V and 3 bases at J; junction bases unmatched: 6. The CDR3 DNA follows: TGTGCCAGCAGCCTTACGGGACAGGGCTACGAGCAGTACTTC. Protein product: CASSLTGQGYEQYF.

The chain uses TRBV19 and TRBJ2-2; D perhaps matches TRBD2 (6 bases). Germline V gene data show CDR1 as LNHDA and CDR2 as SQIVND (reference sequence). Trimming cost V 4 bases and J 8 bases, with 11 bases left between them. The CDR3 has 13 amino acids. The chain's CDR3 is CASSTAGWGELFF. CDR3 bases: TGTGCCAGTAGTACCGCGGGGTGGGGGGAGCTGTTTTTT.

This clone was seen a few times. This chain connects TRBV7-3 to TRBJ2-7, with D perhaps given as TRBD1 or TRBD2 (5 bases each). The germline V gene has CDR1 SGHTA and CDR2 FQGTGA. With 3 bases removed from V and 7 bases from J, the gap between germline ends came to 13 bases. The CDR3 is 13 amino acids. CDR3 sequence reads: CASSFKPGAEQYF. The CDR3 nucleotides read TGTGCCAGCAGCTTCAAACCCGGGGCGGAGCAGTACTTC.

This rearrangement joins TRBV7-2 to TRBJ2-5; 13 bases fit TRBD2. This CDR3 has 15 amino acids. Trimming cost V 2 bases and J 5 bases; bases outside gene matches: 2. The germline V gene encodes CDR1 SGHTA and CDR2 FQGNSA. For the CDR3, the DNA is TGTGCCAGCAGCTTAACGACTAGCGGGAGGGAGACCCAGTACTTC. Its protein product is CASSLTTSGRETQYF.

The rearrangement links TRBV27 to TRBJ1-3; D gene ambiguous. The germline V gene has CDR1 MNHEY and CDR2 SMNVEV (reference sequence). Trimming pared 5 bases from V and 0 bases from J, leaving 5 bases between. The CDR3 spans 13 residues. The CDR3, as DNA: TGTGCCAGCAGTGATAACTCTGGAAACACCATATATTTT. Translating it yields CASSDNSGNTIYF.

The chain has TRBV6-5 and TRBJ2-1; a possible D gene is TRBD2 (5 bases). The CDR3 length is 13 residues. The V gene lost 0 bases and the J gene lost 9 bases, with 9 bases spanning the gap. The germline CDR1 and CDR2 sequences are MNHEY and SVGAGI. In DNA, the CDR3 is TGTGCCAGCAGTTACTCCCGCCGGGGTGAGCAGTTCTTC. Protein: CASSYSRRGEQFF.

V gene TRBV15 combines with J gene TRBJ2-7; 7 bases match TRBD1. The CDR3 has 15 amino acids. Germline V gene lookup returns CDR1 LNHNV and CDR2 YYDKDF (reference sequence). V was clipped by 5 bases and J by 6 bases; unmatched bases: 13. The CDR3 sequence is CATSRDRVNRREQYF. The CDR3 DNA follows: TGTGCCACCAGCCGCGACAGGGTCAACCGGCGCGAGCAGTACTTC.

This clone was seen a few times. The gene calls are TRBV2 and TRBJ1-1, with TRBD1 as a possible D gene (5 bases). V lost 7 bases and J lost 0, with 12 bases in between. The CDR3 spans 14 residues. The germline V gene has CDR1 SNHLY and CDR2 FYNNEI. The CDR3 DNA follows: TGTGCCAGCATAGAGACAGCGATGAACACTGAAGCTTTCTTT. This codes for CASIETAMNTEAFF.

J is TRBJ1-1 and V is TRBV7-2; possible D gene TRBD1, 5 bases. CDR1 and CDR2 from the germline V gene are SGHTA and FQGNSA. The V gene lost 2 bases and the J gene lost 0 bases, with 13 bases spanning the gap. This CDR3 has 16 amino acids. CDR3 nucleotides: TGTGCCAGCAGCTTAAGTATTGACAGAATGAACACTGAAGCTTTCTTT. This codes for CASSLSIDRMNTEAFF.

This chain uses TRBV5-1 with TRBJ2-7; D assignment may be TRBD1 or TRBD2 (5 bases each). Germline V gene lookup returns CDR1 SGHRS and CDR2 YFSETQ. The V end was cut by 0 bases, the J end by 0 bases, with 10 bases between. This CDR3 has 15 residues. CDR3 region: CASSLAGRASYEQYF. CDR3 bases: TGCGCCAGCAGCTTGGCGGGGCGGGCCTCCTACGAGCAGTACTTC.

The chain has TRBV4-1 and TRBJ2-2; 13 nucleotides line up with TRBD2. Germline CDR1 reads MGHRA; CDR2 reads YSYEKL. This CDR3 is built from 20 residues. V was pared by 4 bases and J by 13 bases, with 24 bases of the junction left unmatched. In nucleotides, the CDR3 is TGCGCCAGCAGCCTTTCTCCCGGGACTAGCGGGACAAGAGGGGGCTGGGGGCTGTTTTTT. The encoded protein is CASSLSPGTSGTRGGWGLFF.

This chain uses TRBV5-4 with TRBJ1-5; perhaps TRBD1 as D (6 bases). CDR3 length equals 15 residues. Germline V lookup: CDR1 SGHNT, CDR2 YYREEE (reference sequence). V lost 4 bases and J 5 bases, leaving 16 bases between the germline ends. Here the CDR3 DNA reads TGTGCCAGCAGCCCTGGAGGGGGGCAGGATCAGCCCCAGCATTTT. Translation: CASSPGGGQDQPQHF.

This chain joins TRBV7-8 and TRBJ2-7; no firm D call. V was shortened by 3 bases and J by 0 bases, with 6 bases between the two germline ends. This CDR3 is 13 amino acids long. Germline assignment: CDR1 SGHVS and CDR2 FQNEAQ. The CDR3 is CASSFSHSYEQYF. The CDR3, as DNA: TGTGCCAGCAGCTTCTCCCACTCCTACGAGCAGTACTTC. Supplemented by reference TRBV7-8 and TRBJ2-7, the full variable domain reads GAGVSQSPRYKVAKRGQDVALRCDPISGHVSLFWYQQALGQGPEFLTYFQNEAQLDKSGLPSDRFFAERPEGSVSTLKIQRTQQEDSAVYLCASSFSHSYEQYFGPGTRLTVT.

The rearrangement joins TRBV11-2 to TRBJ1-4, with 8 bases aligning to TRBD1. Trimming at V came to 4 bases and at J to 8 bases, leaving 9 bases not matched to a gene. CDR3 length: 15 amino acids. Germline loops: CDR1 SGHAT, CDR2 FQNNGV. The chain's CDR3 is CASSSRTGLAEKLFF. In DNA, the CDR3 is TGTGCCAGCAGCTCCCGGACAGGGTTAGCGGAAAAACTGTTTTTT. Based on the CDR3 plus reference TRBV11-2 and TRBJ1-4, the full variable domain is EAGVAQSPRYKIIEKRQSVAFWCNPISGHATLYWYQQILGQGPKLLIQFQNNGVVDDSQLPKDRFSAERLKGVDSTLKIQPAKLEDSAVYLCASSSRTGLAEKLFFGSGTQLSVL.

The gene calls are TRBV7-8 and TRBJ2-3; TRBD2 matches at 7 bases. From germline, CDR1 is SGHVS and CDR2 FQNEAQ. The CDR3 is made up of 17 amino acids. Germline trimming cut 8 bases from V and 3 bases from J; bases unmatched to any gene: 17. CDR3 protein: CASLPEVAGLRTDTQYF. In nucleotides, the CDR3 is TGTGCCAGCCTCCCCGAGGTAGCGGGCCTACGGACAGATACGCAGTATTTT.